This T cell receptor (beta chain) derives from a study of T cell responses to AZD1222 COVID-19 vaccine. CDR1 is DFQATT, CDR2 SNEGSKA, per germline (reference sequence). V was pared by 3 bases and J by 6 bases, with 16 bases between. CDR3 length: 14 amino acids. The protocol was immunoSEQ multiplex PCR, while the TCRdb copy is restricted to in-frame clones and leaves out a portion. The table has more than 100,000 clones, approximately 90% seen once. The receptor was derived from an adult in good health. This material consisted of peripheral blood, taken on day 0 of AZD1222 vaccination. The V gene is TRBV20-1, the J gene TRBJ2-3; D remains ambiguous. Here the CDR3 reads CSASIVLQHDTQYF. The CDR3, as DNA: TGCAGTGCTAGTATAGTACTACAGCACGATACGCAGTATTTT.